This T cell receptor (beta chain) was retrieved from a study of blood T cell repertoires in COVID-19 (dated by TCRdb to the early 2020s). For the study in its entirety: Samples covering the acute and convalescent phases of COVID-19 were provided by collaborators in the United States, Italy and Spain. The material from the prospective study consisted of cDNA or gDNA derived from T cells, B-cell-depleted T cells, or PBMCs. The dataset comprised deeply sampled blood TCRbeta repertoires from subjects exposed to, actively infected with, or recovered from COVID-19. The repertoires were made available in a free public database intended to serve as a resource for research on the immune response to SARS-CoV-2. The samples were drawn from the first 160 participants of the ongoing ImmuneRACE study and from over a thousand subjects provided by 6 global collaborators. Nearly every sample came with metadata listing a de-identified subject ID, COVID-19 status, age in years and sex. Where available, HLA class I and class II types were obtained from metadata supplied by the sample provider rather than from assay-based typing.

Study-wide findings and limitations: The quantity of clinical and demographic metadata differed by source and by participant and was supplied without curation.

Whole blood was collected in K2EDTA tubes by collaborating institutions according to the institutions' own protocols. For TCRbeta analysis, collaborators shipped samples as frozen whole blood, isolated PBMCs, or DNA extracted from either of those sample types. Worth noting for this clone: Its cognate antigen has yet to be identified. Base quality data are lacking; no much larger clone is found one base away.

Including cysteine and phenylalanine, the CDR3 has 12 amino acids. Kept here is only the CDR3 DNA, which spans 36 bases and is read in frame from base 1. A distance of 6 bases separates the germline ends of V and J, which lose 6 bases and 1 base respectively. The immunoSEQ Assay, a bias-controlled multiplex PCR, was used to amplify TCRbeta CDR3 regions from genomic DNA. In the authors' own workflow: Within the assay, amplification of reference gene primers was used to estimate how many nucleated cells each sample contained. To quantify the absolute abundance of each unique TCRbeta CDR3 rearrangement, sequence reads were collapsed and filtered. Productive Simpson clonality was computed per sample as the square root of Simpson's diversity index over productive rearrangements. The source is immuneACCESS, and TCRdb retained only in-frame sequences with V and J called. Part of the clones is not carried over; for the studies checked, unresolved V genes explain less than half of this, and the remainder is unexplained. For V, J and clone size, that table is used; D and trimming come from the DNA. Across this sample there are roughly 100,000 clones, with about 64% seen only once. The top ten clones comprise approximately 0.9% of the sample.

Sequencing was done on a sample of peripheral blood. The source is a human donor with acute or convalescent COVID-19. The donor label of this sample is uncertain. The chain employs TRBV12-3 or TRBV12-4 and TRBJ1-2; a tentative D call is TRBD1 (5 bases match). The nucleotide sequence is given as TGTGCCAGCAGGGGGCGTAACTATGGCTACACCTTC. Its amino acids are CASRGRNYGYTF.